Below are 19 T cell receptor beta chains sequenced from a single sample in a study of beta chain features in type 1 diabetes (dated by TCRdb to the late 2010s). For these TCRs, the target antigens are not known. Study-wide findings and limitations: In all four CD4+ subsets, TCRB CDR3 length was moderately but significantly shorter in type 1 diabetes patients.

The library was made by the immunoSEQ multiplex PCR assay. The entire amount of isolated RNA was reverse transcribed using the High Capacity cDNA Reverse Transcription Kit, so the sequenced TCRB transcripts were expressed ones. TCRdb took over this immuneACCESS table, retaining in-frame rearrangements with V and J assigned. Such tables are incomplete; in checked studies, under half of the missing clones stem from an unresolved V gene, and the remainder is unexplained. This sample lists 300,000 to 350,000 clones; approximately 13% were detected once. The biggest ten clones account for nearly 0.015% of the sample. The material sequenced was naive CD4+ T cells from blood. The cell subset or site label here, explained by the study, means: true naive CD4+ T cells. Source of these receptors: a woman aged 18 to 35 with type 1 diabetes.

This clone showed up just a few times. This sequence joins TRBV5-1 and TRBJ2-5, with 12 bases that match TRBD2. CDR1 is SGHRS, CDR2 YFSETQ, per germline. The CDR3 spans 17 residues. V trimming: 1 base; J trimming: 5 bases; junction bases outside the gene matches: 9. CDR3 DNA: TGCGCCAGCAGCTTGCAAACCCGGACTAGCGGGATCGAGACCCAGTACTTC. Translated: CASSLQTRTSGIETQYF.

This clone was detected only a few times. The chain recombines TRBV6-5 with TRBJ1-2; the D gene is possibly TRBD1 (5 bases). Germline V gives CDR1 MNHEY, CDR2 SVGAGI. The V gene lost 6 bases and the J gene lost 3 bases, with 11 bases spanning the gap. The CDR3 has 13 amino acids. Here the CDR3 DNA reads TGTGCCAGCAGCCAGGGAACGGACTATGGCTACACCTTC. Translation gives CASSQGTDYGYTF.

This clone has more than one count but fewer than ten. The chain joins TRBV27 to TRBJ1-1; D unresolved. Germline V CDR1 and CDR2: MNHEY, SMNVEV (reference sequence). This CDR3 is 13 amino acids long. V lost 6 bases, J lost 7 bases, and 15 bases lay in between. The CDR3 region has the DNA TGTGCCAGCAGAAGTCGGGAGGATCTTGAAGCTTTCTTT. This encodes CASRSREDLEAFF.

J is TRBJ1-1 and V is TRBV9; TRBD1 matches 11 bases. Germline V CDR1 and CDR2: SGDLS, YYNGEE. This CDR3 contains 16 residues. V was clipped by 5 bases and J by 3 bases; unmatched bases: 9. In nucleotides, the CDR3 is TGTGCCAGCAGTCGCCCCGGGACAGGGGGACACACTGAAGCTTTCTTT. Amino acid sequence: CASSRPGTGGHTEAFF.

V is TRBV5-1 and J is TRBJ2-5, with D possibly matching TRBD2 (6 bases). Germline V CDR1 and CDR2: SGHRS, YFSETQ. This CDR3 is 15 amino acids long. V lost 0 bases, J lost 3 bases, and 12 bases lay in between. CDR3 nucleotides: TGCGCCAGCAGCTTGGTCCCACTAGCTGAAGAGACCCAGTACTTC. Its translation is CASSLVPLAEETQYF.

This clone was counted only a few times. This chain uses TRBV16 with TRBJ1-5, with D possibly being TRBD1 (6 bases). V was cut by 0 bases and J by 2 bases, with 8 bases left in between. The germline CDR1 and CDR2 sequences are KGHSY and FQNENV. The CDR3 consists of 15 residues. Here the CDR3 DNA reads TGTGCCAGCAGCCAATCATCAGGGGGCAATCAGCCCCAGCATTTT. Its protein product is CASSQSSGGNQPQHF.

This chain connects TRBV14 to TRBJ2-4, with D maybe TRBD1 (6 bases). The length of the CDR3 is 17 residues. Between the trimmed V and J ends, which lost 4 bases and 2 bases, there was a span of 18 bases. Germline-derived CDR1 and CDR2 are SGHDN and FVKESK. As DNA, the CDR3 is TGTGCCAGCAGCCGGTACCACCCTCGGGACACCAAAAACATTCAGTACTTC. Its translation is CASSRYHPRDTKNIQYF.

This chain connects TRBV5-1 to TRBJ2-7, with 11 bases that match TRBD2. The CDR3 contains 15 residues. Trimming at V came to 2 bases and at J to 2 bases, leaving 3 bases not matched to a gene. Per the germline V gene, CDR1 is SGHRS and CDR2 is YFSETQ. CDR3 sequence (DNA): TGCGCCAGCAGCTTTGCTAGCGGGAGGACCTACGAGCAGTACTTC. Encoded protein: CASSFASGRTYEQYF.

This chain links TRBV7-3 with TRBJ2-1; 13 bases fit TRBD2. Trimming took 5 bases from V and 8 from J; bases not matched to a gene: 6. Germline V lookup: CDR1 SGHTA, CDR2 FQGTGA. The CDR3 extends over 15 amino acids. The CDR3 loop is CASSTGLAGEDEQFF. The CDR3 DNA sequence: TGTGCCAGCAGCACCGGACTAGCGGGAGAGGATGAGCAGTTCTTC.

The CDR3 coding sequence is TGTGCTAGTGGAACCTACTCGGGAGAGCAGTTCTTC. This translates into CASGTYSGEQFF. The rearrangement joins TRBV12-5 to TRBJ2-1; D is perhaps TRBD2 (5 bases). V lost 6 bases, J lost 10 bases, and 13 bases lay in between. CDR3 length: 12 amino acids. Germline CDR1 is LGHNT and CDR2 is FRNRAP.

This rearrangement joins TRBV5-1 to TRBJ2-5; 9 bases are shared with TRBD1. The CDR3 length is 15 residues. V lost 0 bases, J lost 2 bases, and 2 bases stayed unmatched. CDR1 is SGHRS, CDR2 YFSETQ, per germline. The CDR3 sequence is CASSLAGQGQETQYF. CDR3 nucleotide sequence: TGCGCCAGCAGCTTGGCCGGACAGGGGCAAGAGACCCAGTACTTC.

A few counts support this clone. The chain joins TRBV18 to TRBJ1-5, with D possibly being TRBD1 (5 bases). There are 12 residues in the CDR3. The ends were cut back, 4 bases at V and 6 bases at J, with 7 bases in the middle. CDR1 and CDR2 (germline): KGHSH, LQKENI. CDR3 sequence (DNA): TGTGCCAGCTCACAGGGGCCTCAGCCCCAGCATTTT. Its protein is CASSQGPQPQHF.

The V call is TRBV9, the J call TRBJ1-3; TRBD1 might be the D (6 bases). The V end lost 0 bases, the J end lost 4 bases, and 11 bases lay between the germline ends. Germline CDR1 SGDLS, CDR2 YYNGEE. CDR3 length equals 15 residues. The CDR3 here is CASSVVGQRGNTIYF. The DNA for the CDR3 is TGTGCCAGCAGCGTAGTAGGACAGAGGGGAAACACCATATATTTT.

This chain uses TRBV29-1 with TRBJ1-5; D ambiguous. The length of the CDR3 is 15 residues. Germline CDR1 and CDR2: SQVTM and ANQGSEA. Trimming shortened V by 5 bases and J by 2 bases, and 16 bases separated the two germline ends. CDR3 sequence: CSVSQSTQGNQPQHF. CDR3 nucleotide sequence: TGCAGCGTTTCCCAGAGTACCCAGGGCAATCAGCCCCAGCATTTT.

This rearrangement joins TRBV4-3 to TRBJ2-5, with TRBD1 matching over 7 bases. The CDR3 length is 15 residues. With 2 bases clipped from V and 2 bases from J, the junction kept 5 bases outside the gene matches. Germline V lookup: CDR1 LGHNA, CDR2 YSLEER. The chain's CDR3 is CASSQRTGPQETQYF. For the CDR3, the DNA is TGCGCCAGCAGCCAACGGACAGGACCACAAGAGACCCAGTACTTC.

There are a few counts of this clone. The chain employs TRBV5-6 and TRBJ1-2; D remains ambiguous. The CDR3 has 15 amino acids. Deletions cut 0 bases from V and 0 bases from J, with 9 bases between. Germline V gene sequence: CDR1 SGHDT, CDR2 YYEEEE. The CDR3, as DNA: TGTGCCAGCAGCTTGGCAGGCTACACTAACTATGGCTACACCTTC. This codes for CASSLAGYTNYGYTF.

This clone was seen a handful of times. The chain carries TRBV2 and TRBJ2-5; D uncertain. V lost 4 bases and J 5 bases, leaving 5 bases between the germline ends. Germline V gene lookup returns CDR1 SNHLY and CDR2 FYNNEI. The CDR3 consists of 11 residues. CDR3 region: CASSATETQYF. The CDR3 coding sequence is TGTGCCAGCAGTGCTACGGAGACCCAGTACTTC.

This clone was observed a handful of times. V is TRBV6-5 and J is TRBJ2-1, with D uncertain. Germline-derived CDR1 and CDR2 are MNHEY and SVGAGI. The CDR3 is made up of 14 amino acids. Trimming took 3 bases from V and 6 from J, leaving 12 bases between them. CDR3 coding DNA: TGTGCCAGCAGTTATAGTGAGTCTGTCAATGAGCAGTTCTTC. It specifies CASSYSESVNEQFF.

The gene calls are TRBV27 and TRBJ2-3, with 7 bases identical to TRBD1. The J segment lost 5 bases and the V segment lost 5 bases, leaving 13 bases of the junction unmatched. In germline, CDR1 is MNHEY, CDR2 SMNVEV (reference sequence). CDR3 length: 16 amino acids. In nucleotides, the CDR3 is TGTGCCAGCAGTATCCGCCGGGACAGCCGACGAGATACGCAGTATTTT. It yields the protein CASSIRRDSRRDTQYF.